Listed below are T cell receptor beta chains from one sample, sequenced in a study of blood T cell repertoires in COVID-19. The repertoire was sequenced with immunoSEQ multiplex PCR; TCRdb's copy has only in-frame clones and lacks some. Among about 120,000 clones listed, approximately 85% were seen once. Sequenced: peripheral blood. All receptors come from a man older than 75 with active or convalescent COVID-19. Each CDR3 is given with its conserved first and last residue.

v_gene	j_gene	CDR3aa
TRBV7-2	TRBJ1-2	CASSLVGPTNYGYTF
TRBV18	TRBJ1-3	CASSPLRAGAGNTIYF
TRBV7-9	TRBJ2-2	CASRLTSGTNTGELFF
TRBV30	TRBJ2-7	CAWSLGSYEQYF
TRBV25-1	TRBJ2-5	CASSSAGTGGRETQYF
TRBV12-3/TRBV12-4	TRBJ1-2	CASSLRGFYGYTF
TRBV7-3	TRBJ2-1	CASSAYFYNEQFF
TRBV3-1/TRBV3-2	TRBJ2-5	CASSQAETQYF
TRBV5-5	TRBJ1-2	CASSSGDSISYGYTF
TRBV7-6	TRBJ1-5	CASSLGQGGRSNQPQHF
TRBV2	TRBJ1-2	CASIRPGTGYGYTF
TRBV24-1	TRBJ1-5	CATSDSGQYSNQPQHF
TRBV5-4	TRBJ2-1	CASSLNSGGDYNEQFF
TRBV6-2/TRBV6-3	TRBJ2-7	CASSLLEIYEQYF
TRBV7-9	TRBJ2-7	CASSLEWAEVGNEQYF
TRBV7-2	TRBJ1-1	CASSLWQGGTEAFF
TRBV21-1	TRBJ1-2	CASRDRPYGYTF
TRBV7-9	TRBJ2-3	CAIPSGTGDTQYF
TRBV6-1	TRBJ1-2	CASSESLWAGDGGYTF
TRBV5-1	TRBJ2-7	CASSLDGTATSYEQYF
TRBV4-2	TRBJ1-2	CASSQVDRANYGYTF
TRBV28	TRBJ2-7	CASSFKGAGQPYEQYF
TRBV2	TRBJ1-2	CASSPPGGPSSYGYTF
TRBV19	TRBJ1-6	CASSYAGGRGSPLHF
TRBV11-3	TRBJ2-1	CASSFGQVSYNEQFF
TRBV4-3	TRBJ1-5	CASSQEWGGNQPQHF
TRBV29-1	TRBJ1-3	CSVRPQGSGNTIYF
TRBV5-1	TRBJ2-2	CASRVGQQSAGELFF
TRBV27	TRBJ2-7	CASSLISADEQYF
TRBV19	TRBJ2-5	CASKGSGRGGQETQYF
TRBV6-6	TRBJ2-5	CASSYQPALETQYF
TRBV10-3	TRBJ1-6	CAISLTGGSSPLHF
TRBV2	TRBJ2-5	CASSDRRGGQETQYF
TRBV21-1	TRBJ2-7	CASSKIDRSTSGSYEQYF
TRBV29-1	TRBJ2-7	CSVRTGWEQYF
TRBV2	TRBJ2-2	CARVGLAGEMVDTGELFF
TRBV11-3	TRBJ1-1	CASSLGGGRSASEAFF
TRBV3-1/TRBV3-2	TRBJ1-5	CASSQDGQPQHF
TRBV7-2	TRBJ2-3	CASSFSGAYTRTDTQYF
TRBV10-3	TRBJ1-2	CAISDRSSDYGYTF
TRBV19	TRBJ1-1	CASSTTGDTEAFF
TRBV5-1	TRBJ2-7	CASSEQGYEQYF
TRBV19	TRBJ2-3	CATRPGGTDTQYF
TRBV29-1	TRBJ2-3	CSVEGPLRQADTQYF
TRBV27	TRBJ2-1	CASSPRFEAYNEQFF
TRBV6-4	TRBJ2-1	CASSEREGPGYEQFF